The clone carrying this T cell receptor (beta chain) was seen ten or more times. The antigen is not known. The sample belongs to a study of T cell repertoires in cytomegalovirus infection. As for the study in general: CMV infection plus the matching HLA type was flagged by public TCR beta signatures. Study-level results: HLA-C-restricted CMV-specific TCR beta clonotypes prevailed in the ex vivo response. Carriers of CMV and the relevant HLA type were discriminated by public TCR beta frequency.

Germline V gene lookup returns CDR1 SGHVS and CDR2 FQNEAQ. The CDR3 is 17 amino acids. The V end lost 0 bases, the J end lost 4 bases, and 18 bases lay between the germline ends. TCRdb re-called the reads through MiXCR, storing one row per CDR3 protein. The sample includes about 600,000 distinct CDR3 sequences, 24% of them seen just once. The sample consisted of CD8+ T cells from PBMCs. This receptor was identified in a human donor in good health (CMV status not recorded). Some clones in this sample may be carry-over from other donors' samples. The rearrangement joins TRBV7-8 to TRBJ1-1, with D uncertain. The CDR3 sequence is CASSLALTGLVSTEAFF. CDR3 bases: TGTGCCAGCAGCTTAGCGCTTACGGGTTTGGTGAGCACTGAAGCTTTCTTT.